The T cell receptor (beta chain) under discussion was sequenced for a study of T-cell memory formation after mild COVID-19. Study-wide points: Cross-reactive memory seemingly joined, as some responding clones were found in pre-infection memory. A balance of CD4 and CD8 characterized clones contracting day 15 to 85, whereas later expanders leaned CD4+. Among clones peaking at day 37 in the second wave, SARS-CoV-2 specificity remained unconfirmed.

Barcoded TCR alpha and TCR beta cDNA libraries with UMIs came from 5'RACE using constant-segment primers. TCRdb fed the 5' RACE reads into MiXCR, producing one record per CDR3 protein. This sample has hundreds of thousands of distinct CDR3 sequences, with around 21% found just once. The CDR3 contains 15 residues. The V segment lost 5 bases and the J segment 0 bases; nucleotides outside the gene matches: 5. Germline V gene data show CDR1 as KGHDR and CDR2 as SFDVKD. As regards this clonotype: Antigen specificity is unknown.

The sequence came from an adult woman who had mild COVID-19 (a few samples of this study predate the infection). Cell type and time point are not known. Sequencing was carried out using PBMCs or a T cell subset sorted from them (not recorded which). The chain combines TRBV24-1 with TRBJ2-7; 8 nucleotides agree with TRBD2. This CDR3 is CATSATSGPSYEQYF. In DNA, the CDR3 is TGTGCCACCAGTGCCACTAGCGGCCCCTCCTACGAGCAGTACTTC.